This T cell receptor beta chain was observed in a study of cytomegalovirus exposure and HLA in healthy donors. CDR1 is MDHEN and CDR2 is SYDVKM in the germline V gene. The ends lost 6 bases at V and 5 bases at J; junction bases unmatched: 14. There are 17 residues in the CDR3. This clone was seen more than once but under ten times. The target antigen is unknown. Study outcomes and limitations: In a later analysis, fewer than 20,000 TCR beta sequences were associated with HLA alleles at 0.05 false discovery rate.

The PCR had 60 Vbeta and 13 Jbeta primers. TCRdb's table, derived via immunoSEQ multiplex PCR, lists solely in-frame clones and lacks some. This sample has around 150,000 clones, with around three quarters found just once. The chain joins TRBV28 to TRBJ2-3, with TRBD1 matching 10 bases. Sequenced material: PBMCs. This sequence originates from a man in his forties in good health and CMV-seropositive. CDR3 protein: CASSDPRGDRGRDTQYF. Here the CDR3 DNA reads TGTGCCAGCAGCGACCCCAGGGGAGACAGGGGGCGAGATACGCAGTATTTT.